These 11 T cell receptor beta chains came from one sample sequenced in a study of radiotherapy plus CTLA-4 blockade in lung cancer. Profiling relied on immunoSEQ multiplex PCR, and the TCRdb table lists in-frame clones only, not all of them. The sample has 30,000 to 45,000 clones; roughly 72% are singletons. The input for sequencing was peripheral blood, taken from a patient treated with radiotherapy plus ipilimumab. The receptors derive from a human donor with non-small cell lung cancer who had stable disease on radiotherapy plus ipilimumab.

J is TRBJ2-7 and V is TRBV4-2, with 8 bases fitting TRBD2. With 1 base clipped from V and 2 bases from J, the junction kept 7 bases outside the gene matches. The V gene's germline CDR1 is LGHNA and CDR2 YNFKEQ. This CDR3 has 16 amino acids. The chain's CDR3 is CASSQAAGGGTYEQYF. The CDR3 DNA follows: TGTGCCAGCAGCCAAGCGGCGGGGGGCGGGACCTACGAGCAGTACTTC.

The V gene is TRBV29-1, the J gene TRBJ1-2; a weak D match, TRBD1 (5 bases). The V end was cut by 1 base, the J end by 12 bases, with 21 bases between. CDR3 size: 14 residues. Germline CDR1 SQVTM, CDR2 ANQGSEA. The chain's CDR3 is CSVEGGWTRSGHTF. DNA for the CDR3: TGCAGCGTTGAAGGGGGTTGGACAAGGAGTGGTCACACCTTC.

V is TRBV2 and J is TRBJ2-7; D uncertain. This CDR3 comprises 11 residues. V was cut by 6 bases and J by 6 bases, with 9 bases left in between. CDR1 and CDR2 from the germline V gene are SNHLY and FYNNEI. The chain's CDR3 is CASRVFGEQYF. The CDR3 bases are TGTGCCAGCAGGGTCTTCGGCGAGCAGTACTTC. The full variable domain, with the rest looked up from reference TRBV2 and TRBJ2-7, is EPEVTQTPSHQVTQMGQEVILRCVPISNHLYFYWYRQILGQKVEFLVSFYNNEISEKSEIFDDQFSVERPDGSNFTLKIRSTKLEDSAMYFCASRVFGEQYFGPGTRLTVT.

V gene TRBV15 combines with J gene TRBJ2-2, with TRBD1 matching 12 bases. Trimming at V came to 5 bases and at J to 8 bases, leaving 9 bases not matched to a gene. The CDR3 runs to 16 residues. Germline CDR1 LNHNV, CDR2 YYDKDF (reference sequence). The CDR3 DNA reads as TGTGCCACCAGCCGACCTGGGACAGGGGGCTGGGGGGAGCTGTTTTTT. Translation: CATSRPGTGGWGELFF. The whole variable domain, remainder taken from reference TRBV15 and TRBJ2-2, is DAMVIQNPRYQVTQFGKPVTLSCSQTLNHNVMYWYQQKSSQAPKLLFHYYDKDFNNEADTPDNFQSRRPNTSFCFLDIRSPGLGDTAMYLCATSRPGTGGWGELFFGEGSRLTVL.

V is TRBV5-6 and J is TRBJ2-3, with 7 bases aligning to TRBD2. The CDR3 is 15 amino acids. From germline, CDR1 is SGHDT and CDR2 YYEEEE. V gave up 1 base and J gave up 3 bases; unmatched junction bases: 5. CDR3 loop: CASSLTGLKTDTQYF. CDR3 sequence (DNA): TGTGCCAGCAGCTTGACGGGACTAAAAACAGATACGCAGTATTTT. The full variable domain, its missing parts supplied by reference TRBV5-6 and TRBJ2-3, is DAGVTQSPTHLIKTRGQQVTLRCSPKSGHDTVSWYQQALGQGPQFIFQYYEEEERQRGNFPDRFSGHQFPNYSSELNVNALLLGDSALYLCASSLTGLKTDTQYFGPGTRLTVL.

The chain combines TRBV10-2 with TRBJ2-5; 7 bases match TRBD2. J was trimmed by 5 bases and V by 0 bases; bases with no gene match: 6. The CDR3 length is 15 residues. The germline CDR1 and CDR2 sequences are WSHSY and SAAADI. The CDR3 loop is CASSESGPGGETQYF. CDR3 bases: TGCGCCAGCAGTGAGTCAGGACCGGGAGGCGAGACCCAGTACTTC.

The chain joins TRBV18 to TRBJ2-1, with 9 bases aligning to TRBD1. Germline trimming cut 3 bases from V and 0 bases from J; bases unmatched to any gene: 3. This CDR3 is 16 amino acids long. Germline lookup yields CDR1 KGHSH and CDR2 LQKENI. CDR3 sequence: CASSPGQGSSYNEQFF. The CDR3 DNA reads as TGTGCCAGCTCACCGGGACAGGGAAGCTCCTACAATGAGCAGTTCTTC.

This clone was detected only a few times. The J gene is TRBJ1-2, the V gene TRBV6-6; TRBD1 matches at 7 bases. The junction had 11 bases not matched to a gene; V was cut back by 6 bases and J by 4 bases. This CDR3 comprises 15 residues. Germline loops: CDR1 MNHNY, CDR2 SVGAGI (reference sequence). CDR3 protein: CASSRDSGTFYGYTF. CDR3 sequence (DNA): TGTGCCAGCAGCAGGGACAGCGGAACCTTCTATGGCTACACCTTC.

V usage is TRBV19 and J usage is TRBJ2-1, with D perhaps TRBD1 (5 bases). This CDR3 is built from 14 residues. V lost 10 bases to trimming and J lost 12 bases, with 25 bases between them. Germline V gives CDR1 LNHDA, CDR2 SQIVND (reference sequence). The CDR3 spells CAISTVGPISTQFF. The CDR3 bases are TGTGCCATAAGTACCGTGGGGCCCATAAGTACGCAGTTCTTC.

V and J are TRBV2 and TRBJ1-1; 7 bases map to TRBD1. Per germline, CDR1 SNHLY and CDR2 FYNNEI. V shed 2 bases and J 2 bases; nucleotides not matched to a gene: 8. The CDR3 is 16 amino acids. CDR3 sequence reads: CASSETGEGINTEAFF. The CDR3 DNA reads TGTGCCAGCAGTGAAACAGGGGAAGGAATTAACACTGAAGCTTTCTTT.

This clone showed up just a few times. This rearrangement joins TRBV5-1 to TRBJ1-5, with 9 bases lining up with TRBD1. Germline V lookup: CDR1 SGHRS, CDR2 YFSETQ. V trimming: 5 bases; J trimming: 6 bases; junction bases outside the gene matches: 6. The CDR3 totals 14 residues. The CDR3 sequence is CASSSTGGSQPQHF. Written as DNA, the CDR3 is TGCGCCAGCAGTTCTACAGGGGGCAGTCAGCCCCAGCATTTT. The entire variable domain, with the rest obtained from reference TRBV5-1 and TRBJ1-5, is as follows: KAGVTQTPRYLIKTRGQQVTLSCSPISGHRSVSWYQQTPGQGLQFLFEYFSETQRNKGNFPGRFSGRQFSNSRSEMNVSTLELGDSALYLCASSSTGGSQPQHFGDGTRLSIL.